This TCR beta chain appears in the sequencing data of a study of cytomegalovirus exposure and HLA in healthy donors. The protocol was immunoSEQ multiplex PCR, while the TCRdb copy is restricted to in-frame clones and leaves out a portion. The repertoire includes about 260,000 clones, 80% to 95% of them detected once, and around 3.3% sits in the top ten. This CDR3 is built from 14 residues. The V and J ends lost 6 bases and 7 bases, in that order; junction bases with no gene match: 3. Germline CDR1 SNHLY, CDR2 FYNNEI. About this clone itself: No antigen is known for it.

Regarding the study as a whole: Reports described diagnosis of cytomegalovirus status by the classifier as highly specific and sensitive.

The rearrangement links TRBV2 to TRBJ2-6; 10 nucleotides match TRBD1. Specimen: PBMCs. This clonotype was obtained from a woman aged 25 to 45 in good health and CMV-seronegative. In nucleotides, the CDR3 is TGTGCCAGCAGAGACAGGGGGCGTGCCAACGTCCTGACTTTC. Amino acids: CASRDRGRANVLTF.